This passage covers 17 T cell receptor beta chains from one sample sequenced in a study of shared clonotypes between healthy human individuals. Positive CCR7 selection of CD45RO-negative cells yielded the naive CD8 cells, and terminally differentiated effector memory CD45RA+ cells were excluded. Measured with immunoSEQ multiplex PCR; TCRdb has only the in-frame clones, and not every one. In the table there are 1.5 million to 2.5 million clones, roughly 95% of which are singletons. The specimen was naive CD8+ T cells sorted from blood. The receptors stem from a man in his late teens or twenties in good health.

With regard to this clone: Other DNA sequences in this sample translate to the same CDR3. The chain combines TRBV27 with TRBJ2-7; 9 bases line up with TRBD1. V was pared by 2 bases and J by 3 bases, with 2 bases of the junction left unmatched. The CDR3 contains 14 residues. Germline-derived CDR1 and CDR2 are MNHEY and SMNVEV (reference sequence). The CDR3 loop reads CASSLEGQGYEQYF. The CDR3 DNA reads TGTGCCAGCAGTTTAGAGGGACAGGGCTACGAGCAGTACTTC.

The rearrangement uses TRBV9 and TRBJ2-1, with D perhaps TRBD1 or TRBD2 (5 bases each). Between the trimmed V and J ends, which lost 4 bases and 6 bases, there was a span of 20 bases. The CDR3 totals 16 residues. The germline gives CDR1 SGDLS, CDR2 YYNGEE. Here the CDR3 DNA reads TGTGCCAGCAGCTTCCCAAGAGGGGTGGGGAGCAATGAGCAGTTCTTC. It translates to CASSFPRGVGSNEQFF.

V and J are TRBV10-2 and TRBJ2-1; D may be TRBD2 (5 bases). The CDR3 length is 16 residues. The ends were cut back, 2 bases at V and 0 bases at J, with 11 bases in the middle. The germline V gene has CDR1 WSHSY and CDR2 SAAADI. This CDR3 is CASSEEGWSSYNEQFF. The CDR3 region has the DNA TGCGCCAGCAGTGAGGAGGGCTGGAGCTCCTACAATGAGCAGTTCTTC.

This chain links TRBV4-3 with TRBJ2-7; possible D gene TRBD1, 5 bases. Deletions cut 0 bases from V and 5 bases from J, with 14 bases between. Germline CDR1 LGHNA, CDR2 YSLEER. The CDR3 is 15 amino acids. This chain's CDR3 is CASSQDFGAPDEQYF. CDR3 coding DNA: TGCGCCAGCAGCCAAGATTTTGGGGCCCCTGACGAGCAGTACTTC.

This clone was detected once. The gene calls are TRBV13 and TRBJ1-1, with unresolved D. The CDR3 totals 13 residues. Germline V gives CDR1 PRHDT, CDR2 FYEKMQ (reference sequence). Trimming stripped 5 bases from V and 1 base from J, with 8 bases between. CDR3 nucleotides: TGTGCCAGCAGCCCCGGTGAGAACACTGAAGCTTTCTTT. This gives the protein CASSPGENTEAFF.

The V gene is TRBV7-9, the J gene TRBJ2-1; 8 nucleotides agree with TRBD1. Germline assignment: CDR1 SEHNR and CDR2 FQNEAQ (reference sequence). V gave up 2 bases and J gave up 4 bases; unmatched junction bases: 13. The CDR3 has 18 residues. The CDR3 sequence is CASSLPQGAIGLYNEQFF. DNA for the CDR3: TGTGCCAGCAGCTTACCTCAGGGGGCAATAGGTCTGTACAATGAGCAGTTCTTC.

The rearrangement links TRBV20-1 to TRBJ2-2; D gene uncertain. CDR1 is DFQATT, CDR2 SNEGSKA, per germline (reference sequence). The CDR3 spans 8 residues. The CDR3, as DNA: TGCATCACCGGGGAGCTGTTTTTT. It specifies CITGELFF.

The chain has TRBV5-5 and TRBJ1-5, with D perhaps matching TRBD1 (6 bases). V dropped 3 bases and J dropped 7 bases, with 17 bases sitting between them. Germline V gene lookup returns CDR1 SGHKS and CDR2 YYEKEE (reference sequence). The CDR3 loop spans 15 amino acids. CDR3 coding DNA: TGTGCCAGCAGCTCACAACAGGGATTTTGGCAGCCCCAGCATTTT. Protein: CASSSQQGFWQPQHF.

V gene TRBV9 combines with J gene TRBJ2-7; 7 bases match TRBD1. CDR1 SGDLS and CDR2 YYNGEE come from the germline V gene. This CDR3 is 14 amino acids long. Trimming removed 4 bases from V and 0 bases from J; junction bases left unmatched: 4. CDR3 bases: TGTGCCAGCAGCTGGGGGACAGACTCCTACGAGCAGTACTTC. Encoded protein: CASSWGTDSYEQYF.

V is TRBV2 and J is TRBJ2-2, with 12 bases that match TRBD2. V trimming: 3 bases; J trimming: 1 base; junction bases outside the gene matches: 3. This CDR3 comprises 17 residues. Germline V gene data show CDR1 as SNHLY and CDR2 as FYNNEI. The CDR3 reads CASSERLAGENTGELFF. The DNA for the CDR3 is TGTGCCAGCAGTGAGAGACTAGCGGGGGAGAACACCGGGGAGCTGTTTTTT.

The V gene is TRBV13, the J gene TRBJ2-7, with D unresolved. The CDR3 totals 13 residues. V was shortened by 5 bases and J by 0 bases, with 8 bases between the two germline ends. Germline CDR1 is PRHDT and CDR2 is FYEKMQ (reference sequence). CDR3 sequence: CASSPISSYEQYF. CDR3 nucleotide sequence: TGTGCCAGCAGCCCCATTAGCTCCTACGAGCAGTACTTC.

Worth noting for this clone: The same CDR3 arises from other DNA sequences in this sample as well. The chain carries TRBV27 and TRBJ1-3, with unresolved D. The V and J ends lost 2 bases and 4 bases respectively, with 9 bases between them. The CDR3 spans 14 residues. Germline V CDR1 and CDR2: MNHEY, SMNVEV (reference sequence). Written as DNA, the CDR3 is TGTGCCAGCAGTTTAGGCGTTTCCGGAAACACCATATATTTT. Translation: CASSLGVSGNTIYF.

Points on this clone: Within the sample, other DNA sequences also encode this same CDR3. V and J are TRBV6-5 and TRBJ1-1, with D maybe TRBD1 (6 bases). The germline gives CDR1 MNHEY, CDR2 SVGAGI. Trimming removed 5 bases at V and 2 bases at J, with 9 bases between. The length of the CDR3 is 13 residues. CDR3 bases: TGTGCCAGCAGTCCGGGACAAAACACTGAAGCTTTCTTT. Residues: CASSPGQNTEAFF.

Concerning this clone itself: Other DNA sequences in the sample encode the same CDR3. This chain connects TRBV5-4 to TRBJ1-1; D might be TRBD1 (5 bases). Trimming shortened V by 5 bases and J by 1 base, and 12 bases separated the two germline ends. The CDR3 extends over 14 amino acids. Germline values: CDR1 SGHNT, CDR2 YYREEE (reference sequence). Here the CDR3 reads CASSWGWGNTEAFF. CDR3 DNA sequence: TGTGCCAGCAGTTGGGGGTGGGGGAACACTGAAGCTTTCTTT.

The chain joins TRBV4-1 to TRBJ1-2; D ambiguous. Trimming left V 0 bases short and J 7 bases short, with 15 bases between. This CDR3 has 15 residues. From germline, CDR1 is MGHRA and CDR2 YSYEKL. The CDR3 sequence is CASSQERALGVGYTF. CDR3 coding DNA: TGCGCCAGCAGCCAAGAGAGGGCGCTCGGGGTTGGCTACACCTTC.

The chain combines TRBV5-6 with TRBJ2-3; the match to TRBD2 covers 10 bases. The CDR3 has 17 residues. CDR1 and CDR2 from the germline V gene are SGHDT and YYEEEE. V gave up 4 bases and J gave up 4 bases; unmatched junction bases: 12. The CDR3 loop reads CASSLRDLAGVPDTQYF. The CDR3 DNA reads as TGTGCCAGCAGCCTAAGAGACCTAGCGGGAGTCCCAGATACGCAGTATTTT.

The V and J genes are TRBV5-1 and TRBJ2-5, with 10 bases that match TRBD1. The CDR3 has 15 residues. Germline lookup yields CDR1 SGHRS and CDR2 YFSETQ. With 3 bases clipped from V and 3 bases from J, the junction kept 5 bases outside the gene matches. The CDR3 region is CASSWMGQGKETQYF. CDR3 DNA: TGCGCCAGCAGCTGGATGGGACAGGGGAAAGAGACCCAGTACTTC.